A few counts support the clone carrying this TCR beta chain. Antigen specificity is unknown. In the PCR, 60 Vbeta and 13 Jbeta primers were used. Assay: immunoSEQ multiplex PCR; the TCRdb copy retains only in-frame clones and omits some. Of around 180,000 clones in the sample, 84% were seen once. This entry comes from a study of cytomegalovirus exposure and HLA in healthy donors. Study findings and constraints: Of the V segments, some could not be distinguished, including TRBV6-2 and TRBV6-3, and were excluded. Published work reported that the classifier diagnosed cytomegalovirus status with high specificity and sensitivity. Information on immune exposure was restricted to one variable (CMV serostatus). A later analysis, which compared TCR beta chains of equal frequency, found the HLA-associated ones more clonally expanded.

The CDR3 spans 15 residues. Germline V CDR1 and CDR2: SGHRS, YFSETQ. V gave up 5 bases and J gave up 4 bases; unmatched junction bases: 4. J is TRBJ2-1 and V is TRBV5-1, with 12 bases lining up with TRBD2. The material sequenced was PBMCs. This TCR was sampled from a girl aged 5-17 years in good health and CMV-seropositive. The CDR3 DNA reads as TGCGCCAGCAGACCGACTAGCGGGGGTTACAATGAGCAGTTCTTC. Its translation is CASRPTSGGYNEQFF.